The 27 T cell receptor beta chains reported below all come from one sample, sequenced in a study of CD8+CD57+ T cells in acquired aplastic anemia. Genomic DNA, serving as template, underwent TCR beta VDJ and CDR3 profiling. TCRdb analysed the reads with MiXCR anew, one entry per CDR3 protein. The sample lists about 110,000 distinct CDR3 sequences; roughly 51% were seen once. The sample consisted of sorted CD4+, CD8+, or CD8+CD57+ T cells (not recorded which) from PBMCs. The source of these receptors is a human donor in good health, serving as a control.

This clonotype came up a few times. The chain uses TRBV7-8 and TRBJ1-1; no reliable D call. The CDR3 is 18 residues long. CDR1 SGHVS and CDR2 FQNEAQ come from the germline V gene. Trimming took off 0 bases at V and 4 bases at J, with 21 bases between the two ends. CDR3 sequence: CASSLAPGLPVSGTEAFF. CDR3 coding DNA: TGTGCCAGCAGCTTAGCGCCGGGCCTCCCGGTTTCGGGCACTGAAGCTTTCTTT.

V is TRBV7-9 and J is TRBJ2-7; D remains unclear. V dropped 3 bases and J dropped 0 bases, with 6 bases sitting between them. This CDR3 contains 13 residues. CDR1 is SEHNR and CDR2 is FQNEAQ in the germline V gene (reference sequence). The DNA of the CDR3 is TGTGCCAGCAGCTTTAGCCACTCCTACGAGCAGTACTTC. Translation gives CASSFSHSYEQYF.

This clonotype was seen many times. The chain links TRBV4-3 to TRBJ2-2, with D perhaps matching TRBD2 (5 bases). Germline CDR1 and CDR2: LGHNA and YSLEER. The germline V and J ends were trimmed by 0 bases and 6 bases, with 8 bases remaining between them. CDR3 length: 14 residues. Here the CDR3 reads CASSQERDPGELFF. The CDR3 DNA sequence: TGCGCCAGCAGCCAAGAACGGGATCCCGGGGAGCTGTTTTTT.

The chain employs TRBV19 and TRBJ2-1; D not certain. Germline CDR1 and CDR2: LNHDA and SQIVND (reference sequence). This CDR3 has 15 residues. Deletions cut 1 base from V and 1 base from J, with 8 bases between. CDR3 in amino acids: CASSIVGKSYNEQFF. For the CDR3, the DNA is TGTGCCAGTAGTATAGTGGGCAAGTCCTACAATGAGCAGTTCTTC. The whole variable domain, remainder taken from reference TRBV19 and TRBJ2-1, is DGGITQSPKYLFRKEGQNVTLSCEQNLNHDAMYWYRQDPGQGLRLIYYSQIVNDFQKGDIAEGYSVSREKKESFPLTVTSAQKNPTAFYLCASSIVGKSYNEQFFGPGTRLTVL.

Ten or more counts support this clonotype. This sequence joins TRBV2 and TRBJ1-1; D perhaps matches TRBD1 (6 bases). Germline assignment: CDR1 SNHLY and CDR2 FYNNEI. V lost 4 bases to trimming and J lost 1 base, with 13 bases between them. The CDR3 length is 15 residues. CDR3 loop: CASSGVGGANTEAFF. The CDR3 nucleotides read TGTGCCAGCAGTGGGGTGGGGGGGGCGAACACTGAAGCTTTCTTT.

This clonotype was observed many times. The V call is TRBV20-1, the J call TRBJ2-7; 7 bases line up with TRBD2. CDR1 and CDR2 (germline): DFQATT, SNEGSKA (reference sequence). This CDR3 region has 12 residues. Trimming at V came to 1 base and at J to 3 bases, leaving 0 bases not matched to a gene. CDR3 amino acids: CSARASGYEQYF. The DNA for the CDR3 is TGCAGTGCTAGAGCTAGCGGCTACGAGCAGTACTTC.

This clonotype came up many times. The chain joins TRBV27 to TRBJ2-5; 7 bases are a match to TRBD1. The germline CDR1 and CDR2 sequences are MNHEY and SMNVEV (reference sequence). Losses at the gene ends were 7 bases for V and 5 bases for J; bases not matched to a gene: 13. The CDR3 consists of 15 residues. CDR3 bases: TGTGCCAGCACCAGTAAGGCAGGGGGTTTGGAGACCCAGTACTTC. Its protein is CASTSKAGGLETQYF.

This clonotype turned up a few times. V gene TRBV2 combines with J gene TRBJ1-5; a weak D match, TRBD1 (5 bases). Per the germline V gene, CDR1 is SNHLY and CDR2 is FYNNEI. The CDR3 length is 14 residues. With 6 bases removed from V and 6 bases from J, the gap between germline ends came to 15 bases. CDR3 region: CASRSAGWPQPQHF. CDR3 sequence (DNA): TGTGCCAGCAGATCGGCAGGGTGGCCTCAGCCCCAGCATTTT.

V and J are TRBV7-2 and TRBJ1-6, with D maybe TRBD1 (6 bases). The V and J ends lost 6 bases and 8 bases respectively, with 11 bases between them. The CDR3 has 13 residues. The germline V gene encodes CDR1 SGHTA and CDR2 FQGNSA. The CDR3 sequence is CASSTRGDSPLHF. In DNA, the CDR3 is TGTGCCAGCAGTACTAGGGGGGATTCACCCCTCCACTTT.

This clonotype was counted at least ten times. J is TRBJ2-5 and V is TRBV25-1; 9 bases align to TRBD2. The CDR3 spans 15 residues. Trimming at V came to 8 bases and at J to 5 bases, leaving 12 bases not matched to a gene. The germline V gene encodes CDR1 MGHDK and CDR2 SYGVNS. The CDR3 spells CASRGGGGAGETQYF. The CDR3 nucleotides are TGTGCCAGCCGGGGGGGCGGGGGGGCCGGGGAGACCCAGTACTTC.

DNA of the CDR3: TGTGCCAGCAGTCCTAGGGGGGACAATGAGCAGTTCTTC. Its protein is CASSPRGDNEQFF. The genes are TRBV2 and TRBJ2-1; D possibly matches TRBD1 or TRBD2 (6 bases each). The CDR3 extends over 13 amino acids. The ends were cut back, 5 bases at V and 5 bases at J, with 10 bases in the middle. Germline values: CDR1 SNHLY, CDR2 FYNNEI.

This clonotype was seen a few times. This chain uses TRBV15 with TRBJ1-6; the D is unclear. The CDR3 runs 14 residues. Germline V gene data show CDR1 as LNHNV and CDR2 as YYDKDF (reference sequence). The V end lost 2 bases, the J end lost 8 bases, and 10 bases lay between the germline ends. DNA of the CDR3: TGTGCCACCAGCAGACCGACATTGGATTCACCCCTCCACTTT. As protein: CATSRPTLDSPLHF. Complete variable domain (other parts from reference TRBV15 and TRBJ1-6): DAMVIQNPRYQVTQFGKPVTLSCSQTLNHNVMYWYQQKSSQAPKLLFHYYDKDFNNEADTPDNFQSRRPNTSFCFLDIRSPGLGDTAMYLCATSRPTLDSPLHFGNGTRLTVT.

The sample holds many counts of this clonotype. The rearrangement joins TRBV9 to TRBJ2-7, with 8 bases fitting TRBD1. Unmatched junction bases numbered 7, after V lost 3 bases and J lost 2 bases. The CDR3 consists of 15 residues. Per germline, CDR1 SGDLS and CDR2 YYNGEE. The CDR3, as DNA: TGTGCCAGCAGCGGGGGGACAGGCCCAACCTACGAGCAGTACTTC. Amino acids: CASSGGTGPTYEQYF.

The chain employs TRBV12-3 or TRBV12-4 and TRBJ1-6; unclear D gene. Trimming removed 3 bases at V and 5 bases at J, with 8 bases between. The length of the CDR3 is 14 residues. The CDR3 region has the DNA TGTGCCAGCAGTTTTCGGGGTAATAATTCACCCCTCCACTTT. As protein: CASSFRGNNSPLHF.

A word on this clonotype: A much larger clone sits a single nucleotide away, making a read error possible. J is TRBJ1-2 and V is TRBV5-1; 8 bases are a match to TRBD1. V was pared by 7 bases and J by 3 bases, with 5 bases of the junction left unmatched. The CDR3 totals 13 residues. The germline gives CDR1 SGHRS, CDR2 YFSETQ. The CDR3 protein is CASGKTGDYGYTF. In DNA, the CDR3 is TGCGCCAGCGGCAAGACAGGGGACTATGGCTACACCTTC. The full variable domain, rest sourced from reference TRBV5-1 and TRBJ1-2, is KAGVTQTPRYLIKTRGQQVTLSCSPISGHRSVSWYQQTPGQGLQFLFEYFSETQRNKGNFPGRFSGRQFSNSRSEMNVSTLELGDSALYLCASGKTGDYGYTFGSGTRLTVV.

This clonotype came up a few times. The rearrangement links TRBV25-1 to TRBJ2-1; 7 bases map to TRBD2. With 6 bases clipped from V and 8 bases from J, the junction kept 16 bases outside the gene matches. The CDR3 has 16 amino acids. Germline V gene data show CDR1 as MGHDK and CDR2 as SYGVNS. This CDR3 reads CASSSFDGAGRDEQFF. The CDR3, as DNA: TGTGCCAGCAGCTCTTTCGACGGAGCGGGGAGGGATGAGCAGTTCTTC.

Notes on this clonotype: A much larger clone is a single base away; this may be a read error. The genes are TRBV4-3 and TRBJ1-2; TRBD1 matches 8 bases. Germline V gene data show CDR1 as LGHNA and CDR2 as YSLEER. Germline trimming cut 4 bases from V and 7 bases from J; bases unmatched to any gene: 8. This CDR3 region has 14 residues. Written as DNA, the CDR3 is TGCGCCAGCAGCCGAGACCCAGGGGGCCTTGGCTACACCTTC. It encodes CASSRDPGGLGYTF.

Note on this clonotype: This could be a read error, since a much larger clone is one nucleotide away. CDR3 amino acids: CASSRSTGSSYNEQFF. The CDR3, as DNA: TGTGCCAGCAGTAGGTCGACAGGGTCTTCCTACAATGAGCAGTTCTTC. This chain connects TRBV6-5 to TRBJ2-1, with 7 nucleotides matching TRBD1. This CDR3 has 16 residues. The V and J ends lost 5 bases and 1 base, in that order; junction bases with no gene match: 8. Per germline, CDR1 MNHEY and CDR2 SVGAGI.

The J gene is TRBJ1-2, the V gene TRBV9; a possible D gene is TRBD1 (5 bases). The CDR3 sequence is 16 residues long. Germline-derived CDR1 and CDR2 are SGDLS and YYNGEE. V was trimmed by 2 bases and J by 2 bases, leaving 16 bases between them. The CDR3 spells CASSVPRVGRNYGYTF. The CDR3 DNA is TGTGCCAGCAGCGTCCCACGGGTGGGACGGAACTATGGCTACACCTTC.

There are many counts of this clonotype. This chain links TRBV19 with TRBJ1-1; D gene ambiguous. V lost 4 bases, J lost 3 bases, and 12 bases lay in between. Per the germline V gene, CDR1 is LNHDA and CDR2 is SQIVND (reference sequence). The CDR3 is 14 residues long. CDR3 loop: CASSKADDHTEAFF. Here the CDR3 DNA reads TGTGCCAGTAGTAAGGCCGATGATCACACTGAAGCTTTCTTT.

Remarks on this clonotype: One base away lies a much larger clone, so this may be a sequencing read error. V is TRBV25-1 and J is TRBJ1-2; 7 nucleotides line up with TRBD1. Germline trimming cut 5 bases from V and 8 bases from J; bases unmatched to any gene: 8. CDR1 MGHDK and CDR2 SYGVNS come from the germline V gene. This CDR3 is 13 amino acids long. The DNA for the CDR3 is TGTGCCAGCAGTCAGGGGGGCACGGGAGGCTACACCTTC. Translation gives CASSQGGTGGYTF.

V and J are TRBV25-1 and TRBJ2-2; unclear D gene. V lost 5 bases and J lost 1, with 2 bases in between. CDR1 and CDR2 (germline): MGHDK, SYGVNS. The CDR3 spans 12 residues. CDR3 nucleotide sequence: TGTGCCAGCAGTAGGAACACCGGGGAGCTGTTTTTT. Protein product: CASSRNTGELFF.

The rearrangement joins TRBV25-1 to TRBJ1-6, with D perhaps matching TRBD1 (5 bases). V shed 4 bases and J shed 2 bases, with 12 bases lying between them. The CDR3 extends over 16 amino acids. Germline CDR1 and CDR2: MGHDK and SYGVNS. CDR3 in amino acids: CASSARVTAYNSPLHF. The CDR3, as DNA: TGTGCCAGCAGTGCTAGAGTGACAGCCTATAATTCACCCCTCCACTTT.

This clonotype occurred once. The rearrangement joins TRBV9 to TRBJ1-2; D may be TRBD1 (6 bases). Trimming removed 3 bases at V and 5 bases at J, with 14 bases between. This CDR3 has 14 residues. CDR1 and CDR2 (germline): SGDLS, YYNGEE. The CDR3: CASSARNRDYGYTF. As DNA, the CDR3 is TGTGCCAGCAGCGCGCGAAACAGGGATTATGGCTACACCTTC.

This clonotype showed up many times. The chain employs TRBV10-3 and TRBJ2-5; D gene ambiguous. The germline gives CDR1 ENHRY, CDR2 SYGVKD. This CDR3 contains 15 residues. V shed 0 bases and J shed 1 base, with 9 bases lying between them. The chain's CDR3 is CAISESGPTQETQYF. DNA for the CDR3: TGTGCCATCAGTGAGTCAGGGCCTACCCAAGAGACCCAGTACTTC.

The chain combines TRBV10-2 with TRBJ1-3; TRBD1 might be the D (5 bases). The V gene lost 4 bases and the J gene lost 5 bases, with 12 bases spanning the gap. The V gene's germline CDR1 is WSHSY and CDR2 SAAADI. The CDR3 length is 14 residues. The CDR3 nucleotides are TGCGCCAGCAGTGCGTCGGGGGGACGAAACACCATATATTTT. Translated, it gives CASSASGGRNTIYF.

The genes are TRBV7-2 and TRBJ1-6; no reliable D call. Germline CDR1 reads SGHTA; CDR2 reads FQGNSA. The CDR3 length is 15 residues. Trimming left V 2 bases short and J 6 bases short, with 11 bases between. CDR3 sequence: CASSLTTLANSPLHF. The CDR3 region has the DNA TGTGCCAGCAGCTTAACCACATTAGCTAATTCACCCCTCCACTTT.